The source of this TCR beta chain is a study of T cell repertoires in cytomegalovirus infection (dated by TCRdb to between 2018 and 2020). Notes on the research overall: The peptide stimulations were aimed at well-studied HLA-B-restricted epitopes as well as recently identified HLA-C-restricted CMV epitopes, whose presentation resists viral immunomodulation. The HLA type of each donor mattered for the analysis, because public TCR beta signatures pointed to carriage of CMV infection along with the matching HLA type. The paper as a whole reports these results and caveats: The ex vivo response was dominated by HLA-C-restricted CMV-specific TCR beta clonotypes, which also provided the single most frequent clonotype in two of eight donors. In both this cohort and an independent cohort of a few hundred donors, the cumulative frequency of public TCR beta family members distinguished carriers of CMV infection plus the relevant HLA type.

Reading from cysteine to phenylalanine, the CDR3 counts 15 amino acids. The DNA shown is the 45-base CDR3, in frame from base 1. Cut back by 4 bases and 0 bases, the V and J ends lie 9 bases apart. The germline V gene sets CDR1 to MNHEY and CDR2 to SVGEGT. The treatment or condition label on this specimen signifies: in vitro stimulation with specific CMV peptide epitopes to enrich CMV-specific T cells. The instrument was an Illumina HiSeq 1500. TCRdb trimmed public reads at Q25 via fastp, called clones via MiXCR and kept in-frame beta chains. A single entry per CDR3 protein holds the most common genes and DNA from its merged rows. The sample table lists about 770,000 distinct CDR3 sequences, around 29% of them with a count of one. The ten largest account for roughly 13% of the sample. This clonotype was observed a handful of times. The target of this receptor is not known. No much larger clonotype is one base removed from it; base qualities were not supplied.

The chain is assembled from TRBV6-2 or TRBV6-3 and TRBJ2-2, with TRBD1 tentatively as D gene (5 bases match). The material sequenced was cultured CD8+ T cells from PBMCs, taken from culture after CMV antigen stimulation. This TCR was sampled from a human donor in good health (CMV status not recorded). Some clones in this sample may be carry-over from other donors' samples. The DNA sequence is as follows: TGTGCCAGCAGTTTTGGACATTCGAACACCGGGGAGCTGTTTTTT. Its amino acids are CASSFGHSNTGELFF.